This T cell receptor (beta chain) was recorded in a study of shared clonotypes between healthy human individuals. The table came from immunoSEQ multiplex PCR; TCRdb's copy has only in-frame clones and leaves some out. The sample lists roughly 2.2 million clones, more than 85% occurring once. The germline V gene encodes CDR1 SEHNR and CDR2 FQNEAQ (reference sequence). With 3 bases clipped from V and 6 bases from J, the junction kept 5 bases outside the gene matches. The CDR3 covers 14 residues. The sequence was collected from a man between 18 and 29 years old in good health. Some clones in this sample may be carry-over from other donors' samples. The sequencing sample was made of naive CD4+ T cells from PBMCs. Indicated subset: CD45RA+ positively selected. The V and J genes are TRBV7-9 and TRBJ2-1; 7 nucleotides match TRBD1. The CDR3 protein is CASSFSGQPNEQFF. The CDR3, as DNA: TGTGCCAGCAGCTTTTCGGGACAGCCCAATGAGCAGTTCTTC.